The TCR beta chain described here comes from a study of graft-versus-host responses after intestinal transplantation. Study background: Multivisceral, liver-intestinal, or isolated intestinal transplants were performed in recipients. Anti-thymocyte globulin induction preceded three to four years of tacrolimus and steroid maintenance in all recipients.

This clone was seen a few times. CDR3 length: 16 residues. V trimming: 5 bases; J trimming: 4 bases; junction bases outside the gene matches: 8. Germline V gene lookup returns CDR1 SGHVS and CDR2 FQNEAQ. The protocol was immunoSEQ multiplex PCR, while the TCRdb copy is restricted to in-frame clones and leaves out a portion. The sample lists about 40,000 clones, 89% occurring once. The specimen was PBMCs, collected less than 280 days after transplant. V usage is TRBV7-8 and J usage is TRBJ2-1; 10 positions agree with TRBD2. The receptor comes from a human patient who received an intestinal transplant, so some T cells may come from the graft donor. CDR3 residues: CASSPLAGALYNEQFF. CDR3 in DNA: TGTGCCAGCAGCCCGCTAGCGGGGGCTTTATACAATGAGCAGTTCTTC.